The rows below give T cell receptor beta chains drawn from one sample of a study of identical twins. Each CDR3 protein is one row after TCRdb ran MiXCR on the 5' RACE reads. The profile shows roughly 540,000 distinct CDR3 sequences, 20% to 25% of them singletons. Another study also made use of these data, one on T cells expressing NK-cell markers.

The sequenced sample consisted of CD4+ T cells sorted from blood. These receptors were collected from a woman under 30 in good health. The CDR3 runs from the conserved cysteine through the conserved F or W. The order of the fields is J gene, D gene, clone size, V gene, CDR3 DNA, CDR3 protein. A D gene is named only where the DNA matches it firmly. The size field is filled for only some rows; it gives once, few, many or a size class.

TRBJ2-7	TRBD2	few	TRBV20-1	TGCAGTGCTCCCGGGACTAGCGAGGCCTACGAGCAGTACTTC	CSAPGTSEAYEQYF
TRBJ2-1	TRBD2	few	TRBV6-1	TGTGCCAGCACCTCCGGGCGGGGGGGCTACAATGAGCAGTTCTTC	CASTSGRGGYNEQFF
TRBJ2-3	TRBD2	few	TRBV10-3	TGTGCCATCAGTGTAGGGTGGAGAGCGGGAAAGACAGATACGCAGTATTTT	CAISVGWRAGKTDTQYF
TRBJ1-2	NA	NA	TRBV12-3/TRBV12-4	TGTGCCAGCAGAGGAAATTATAATGGCTACACCTTC	CASRGNYNGYTF
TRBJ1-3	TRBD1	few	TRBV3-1	TGTGCCAGCAGCCAAGTGGGGACAGGGGTCGGAAACACCATATATTTT	CASSQVGTGVGNTIYF
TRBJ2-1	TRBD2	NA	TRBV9	TGTGCCAGCAGCGTAGCTTTAGCGGGGGGAACCTACAATGAGCAGTTCTTC	CASSVALAGGTYNEQFF
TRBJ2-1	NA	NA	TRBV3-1	TGTGCCAGCAGCCATTCCTCCTTAGCGAGCATAGGGGGGGGTGAGCAGTTCTTC	CASSHSSLASIGGGEQFF
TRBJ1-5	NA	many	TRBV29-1	TGCAGCGCCAAACAGGGTTCTAGCAATCAGCCCCAGCATTTT	CSAKQGSSNQPQHF
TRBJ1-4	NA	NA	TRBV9	TGTGCCAGCAGTCGGACATCGTGGAGCGAAAAACTGTTTTTT	CASSRTSWSEKLFF
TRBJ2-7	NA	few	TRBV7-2	TGTGCCAGCAGCACATACTCATACGAGCAGTACTTC	CASSTYSYEQYF